One and the same sample provided the 9 T cell receptor beta chains below, sequenced in a study of blood T cells in healthy people across ages. The second PCR ran about 6 to 11 cycles with a sample-barcoded 5' primer and J-beta primers. TCRdb reanalysed the 5' RACE reads using MiXCR and keeps one entry per CDR3 protein. The sample lists roughly 680,000 distinct CDR3 sequences, under 25% occurring once. Sample: blood. The receptors here all came from a man aged 70 or older in good health.

The sample holds a few counts of this clonotype. This sequence joins TRBV6-1 and TRBJ2-7; 9 nucleotides align to TRBD1. The V segment lost 3 bases and the J segment 3 bases; nucleotides outside the gene matches: 9. Germline V lookup: CDR1 MNHNS, CDR2 SASEGT. The CDR3 has 16 residues. Here the CDR3 reads CASSDYLPGQGYEQYF. CDR3 DNA sequence: TGTGCCAGCAGTGACTATCTACCGGGACAGGGCTACGAGCAGTACTTC.

The chain has TRBV6-2 or TRBV6-3 and TRBJ2-2, with D uncertain. The CDR3 totals 16 residues. The germline V gene encodes CDR1 MNHEY and CDR2 SVGEGT. V was pared by 0 bases and J by 3 bases, with 11 bases between. The CDR3 DNA sequence: TGTGCCAGCAGTTACTCGCCCAGCCAGCACACCGGGGAGCTGTTTTTT. Protein product: CASSYSPSQHTGELFF.

This clonotype was seen at least ten times. The rearrangement uses TRBV7-2 and TRBJ2-5; 7 bases are a match to TRBD2. This CDR3 region has 14 residues. CDR1 and CDR2 (germline): SGHTA, FQGNSA. The V and J ends lost 6 bases and 5 bases, in that order; junction bases with no gene match: 9. CDR3: CASSPRLAGETQYF. The CDR3 nucleotides are TGTGCCAGCAGTCCCCGACTAGCCGGGGAGACCCAGTACTTC.

The CDR3 protein is CASRARDGLNSPLHF. In nucleotides, the CDR3 is TGTGCCAGCAGAGCCCGGGACGGACTTAATTCACCCCTCCACTTT. The genes are TRBV2 and TRBJ1-6, with D tentatively TRBD1 (5 bases). Trimming removed 6 bases from V and 6 bases from J, with 15 bases in between. CDR1 and CDR2 (germline): SNHLY, FYNNEI. This CDR3 contains 15 residues.

This chain connects TRBV11-2 to TRBJ1-5, with D hard to call. Germline values: CDR1 SGHAT, CDR2 FQNNGV. V lost 1 base and J 5 bases, leaving 12 bases between the germline ends. The CDR3 contains 15 residues. CDR3 sequence: CASSLGRLGDQPQHF. For the CDR3, the DNA is TGTGCCAGCAGCTTAGGCAGGTTGGGCGATCAGCCCCAGCATTTT.

The rearrangement joins TRBV18 to TRBJ2-5; a possible D gene is TRBD1 (5 bases). The assigned J gene may be wrong: the sequence end matches TRBJ2-7 better. Germline CDR1 and CDR2: KGHSH and LQKENI. The CDR3 runs to 14 residues. In DNA, the CDR3 is TGTGCCAGCTCACCCCAGGGTCGCCTGTACGAGCAGTACTTC. It translates to CASSPQGRLYEQYF.

This clonotype showed up just a few times. The chain is built from TRBV29-1 and TRBJ2-3; D is unclear. The CDR3 consists of 12 residues. CDR1 and CDR2 (germline): SQVTM, ANQGSEA. V was trimmed by 4 bases and J by 1 base, leaving 6 bases between them. CDR3 amino acids: CSVGVGTDTQYF. The CDR3 nucleotides read TGCAGCGTTGGGGTGGGCACAGATACGCAGTATTTT.

This clonotype was observed a few times. This chain joins TRBV28 and TRBJ2-4; D not certain. The V and J ends lost 7 bases and 0 bases respectively, with 16 bases between them. Germline assignment: CDR1 MDHEN and CDR2 SYDVKM. The CDR3 consists of 16 residues. The CDR3 spells CASNHGVHGAKNIQYF. CDR3 sequence (DNA): TGTGCCAGCAACCATGGCGTACATGGAGCCAAAAACATTCAGTACTTC.

V usage is TRBV6-1 and J usage is TRBJ2-7; D uncertain. V was cut by 7 bases and J by 0 bases, with 7 bases left in between. The CDR3 spans 12 residues. Germline assignment: CDR1 MNHNS and CDR2 SASEGT. The CDR3 nucleotides are TGTGCCAGCATGGCCACCTCCTACGAGCAGTACTTC. Its translation: CASMATSYEQYF.